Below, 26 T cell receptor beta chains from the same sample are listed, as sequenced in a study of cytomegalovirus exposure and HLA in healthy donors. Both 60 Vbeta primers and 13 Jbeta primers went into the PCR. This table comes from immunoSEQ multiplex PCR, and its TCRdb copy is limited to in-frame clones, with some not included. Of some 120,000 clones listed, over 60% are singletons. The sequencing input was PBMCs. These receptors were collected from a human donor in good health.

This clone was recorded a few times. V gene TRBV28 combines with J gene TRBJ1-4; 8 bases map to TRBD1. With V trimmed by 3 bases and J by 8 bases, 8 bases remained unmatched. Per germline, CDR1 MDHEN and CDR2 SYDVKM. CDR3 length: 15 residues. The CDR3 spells CASSLRTGLVEKLFF. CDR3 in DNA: TGTGCCAGCAGTTTGCGGACAGGGTTGGTAGAAAAACTGTTTTTT.

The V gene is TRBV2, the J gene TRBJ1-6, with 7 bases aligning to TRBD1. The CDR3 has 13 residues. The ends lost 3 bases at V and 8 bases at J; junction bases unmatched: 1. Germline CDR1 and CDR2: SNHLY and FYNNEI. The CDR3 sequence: CASSDRGDSPLHF. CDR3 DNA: TGTGCCAGCAGTGACAGGGGGGATTCACCCCTCCACTTT.

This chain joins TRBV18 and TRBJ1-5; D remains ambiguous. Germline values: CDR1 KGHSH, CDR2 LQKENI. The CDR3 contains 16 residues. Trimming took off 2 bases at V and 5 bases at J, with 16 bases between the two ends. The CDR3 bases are TGTGCCAGCTCACCATCGGGAGATCTAAAAGATCAGCCCCAGCATTTT. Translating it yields CASSPSGDLKDQPQHF.

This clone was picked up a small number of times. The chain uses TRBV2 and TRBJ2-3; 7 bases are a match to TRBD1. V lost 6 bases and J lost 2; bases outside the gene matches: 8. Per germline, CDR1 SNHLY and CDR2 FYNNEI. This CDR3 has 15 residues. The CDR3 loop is CASRRQGFITDTQYF. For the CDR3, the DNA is TGTGCCAGCAGGAGACAGGGTTTTATCACAGATACGCAGTATTTT.

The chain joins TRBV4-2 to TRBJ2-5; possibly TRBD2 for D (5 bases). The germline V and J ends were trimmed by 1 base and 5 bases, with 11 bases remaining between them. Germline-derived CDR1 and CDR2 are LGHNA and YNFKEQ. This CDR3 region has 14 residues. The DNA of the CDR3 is TGTGCCAGCAGCCAAGCGGTCCTAGCCGAGACCCAGTACTTC. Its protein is CASSQAVLAETQYF.

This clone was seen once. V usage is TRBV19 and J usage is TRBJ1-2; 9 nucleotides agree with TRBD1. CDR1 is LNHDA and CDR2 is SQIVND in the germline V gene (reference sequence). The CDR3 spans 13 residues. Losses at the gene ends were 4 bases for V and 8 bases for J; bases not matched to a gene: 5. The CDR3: CASSTGTGTGYTF. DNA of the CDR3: TGTGCCAGTAGTACCGGGACAGGGACCGGCTACACCTTC.

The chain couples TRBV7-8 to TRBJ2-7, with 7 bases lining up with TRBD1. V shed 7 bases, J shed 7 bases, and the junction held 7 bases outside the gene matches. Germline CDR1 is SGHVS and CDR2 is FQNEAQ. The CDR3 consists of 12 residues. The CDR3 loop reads CASTDRANEQYF. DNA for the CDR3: TGTGCCAGCACTGACAGGGCTAATGAGCAGTACTTC.

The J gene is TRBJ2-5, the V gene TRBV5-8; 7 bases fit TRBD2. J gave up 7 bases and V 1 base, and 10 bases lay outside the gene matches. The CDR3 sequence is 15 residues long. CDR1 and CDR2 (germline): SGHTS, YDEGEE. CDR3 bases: TGTGCCAGCAGCTTGTCCGGACTAGGAAGAACGACCCAGTACTTC. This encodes CASSLSGLGRTTQYF. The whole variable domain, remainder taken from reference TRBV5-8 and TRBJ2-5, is EAGVTQSPTHLIKTRGQQATLRCSPISGHTSVYWYQQALGLGLQFLLWYDEGEERNRGNFPPRFSGRQFPNYSSELNVNALELEDSALYLCASSLSGLGRTTQYFGPGTRLLVL.

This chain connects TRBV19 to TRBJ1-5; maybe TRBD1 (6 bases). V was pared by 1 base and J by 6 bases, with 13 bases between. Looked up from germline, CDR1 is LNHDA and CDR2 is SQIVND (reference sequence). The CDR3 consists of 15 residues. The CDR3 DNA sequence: TGTGCCAGTAGTATAGGGACAGACCCCAGTCAGCCCCAGCATTTT. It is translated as CASSIGTDPSQPQHF.

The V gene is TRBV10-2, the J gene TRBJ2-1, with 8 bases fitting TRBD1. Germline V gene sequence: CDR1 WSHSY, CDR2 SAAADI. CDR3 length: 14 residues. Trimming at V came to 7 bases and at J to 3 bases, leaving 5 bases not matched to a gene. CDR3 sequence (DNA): TGCGCCAGCACCCAGGGGGCCGACTACAATGAGCAGTTCTTC. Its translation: CASTQGADYNEQFF.

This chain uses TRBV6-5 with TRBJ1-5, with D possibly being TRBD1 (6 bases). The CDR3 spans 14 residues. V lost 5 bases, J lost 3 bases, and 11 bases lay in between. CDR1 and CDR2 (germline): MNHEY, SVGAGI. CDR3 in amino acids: CASSPRGFNQPQHF. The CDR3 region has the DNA TGTGCCAGCAGTCCCAGGGGCTTCAATCAGCCCCAGCATTTT.

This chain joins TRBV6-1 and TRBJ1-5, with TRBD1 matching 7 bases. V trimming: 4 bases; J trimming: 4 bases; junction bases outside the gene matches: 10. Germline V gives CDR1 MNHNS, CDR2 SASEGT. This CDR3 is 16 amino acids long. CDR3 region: CASSGTPGTANQPQHF. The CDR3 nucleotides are TGTGCCAGCAGTGGAACCCCCGGGACAGCTAATCAGCCCCAGCATTTT.

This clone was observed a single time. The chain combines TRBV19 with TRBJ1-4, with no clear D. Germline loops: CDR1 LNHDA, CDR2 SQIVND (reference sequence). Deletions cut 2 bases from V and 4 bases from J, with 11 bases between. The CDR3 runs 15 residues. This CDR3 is CASSIRAGDNEKLFF. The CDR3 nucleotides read TGTGCCAGTAGTATACGAGCGGGTGATAATGAAAAACTGTTTTTT.

CDR3 amino acids: CASSWASSSGANVLTF. The CDR3, as DNA: TGTGCCAGCTCTTGGGCCAGCTCCTCTGGGGCCAACGTCCTGACTTTC. This rearrangement joins TRBV18 to TRBJ2-6; D remains ambiguous. CDR1 is KGHSH, CDR2 LQKENI, per germline. The CDR3 has 16 amino acids. Trimming shortened V by 6 bases and J by 0 bases, and 12 bases separated the two germline ends.

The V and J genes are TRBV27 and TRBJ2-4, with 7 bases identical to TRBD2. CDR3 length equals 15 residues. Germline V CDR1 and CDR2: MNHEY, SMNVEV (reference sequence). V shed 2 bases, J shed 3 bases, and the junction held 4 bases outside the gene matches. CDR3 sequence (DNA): TGTGCCAGCAGTTTAGGGGGAGGGAGCAAAAACATTCAGTACTTC. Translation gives CASSLGGGSKNIQYF.

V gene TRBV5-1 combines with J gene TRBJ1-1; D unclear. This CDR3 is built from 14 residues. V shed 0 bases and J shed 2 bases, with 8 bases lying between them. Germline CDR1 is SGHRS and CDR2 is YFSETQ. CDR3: CASSLAGRNTEAFF. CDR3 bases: TGCGCCAGCAGCTTGGCCGGGAGAAACACTGAAGCTTTCTTT.

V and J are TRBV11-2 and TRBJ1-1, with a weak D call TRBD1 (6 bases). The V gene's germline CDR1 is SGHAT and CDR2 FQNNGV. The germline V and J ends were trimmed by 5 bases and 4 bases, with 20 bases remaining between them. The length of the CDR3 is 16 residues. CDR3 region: CASSLTVRGGGTEAFF. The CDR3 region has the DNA TGTGCCAGCAGCCTTACAGTCAGGGGAGGGGGCACTGAAGCTTTCTTT.

This CDR3 reads CASSVDTGRDRGTQYF. Written as DNA, the CDR3 is TGTGCCAGCAGCGTAGATACGGGGAGAGACCGGGGGACCCAGTACTTC. The gene calls are TRBV9 and TRBJ2-5; perhaps TRBD2 as D (5 bases). The CDR3 totals 16 residues. Per germline, CDR1 SGDLS and CDR2 YYNGEE. V gave up 0 bases and J gave up 7 bases, with 19 bases separating them.

As DNA, the CDR3 is TGCGCCAGCACGCGACAGTCTCTCAATGAGCAGTTCTTC. Protein sequence: CASTRQSLNEQFF. The V gene is TRBV5-1, the J gene TRBJ2-1; D perhaps matches TRBD1 (5 bases). The V gene's germline CDR1 is SGHRS and CDR2 YFSETQ. CDR3 size: 13 residues. Trimming removed 6 bases from V and 6 bases from J, with 13 bases in between.

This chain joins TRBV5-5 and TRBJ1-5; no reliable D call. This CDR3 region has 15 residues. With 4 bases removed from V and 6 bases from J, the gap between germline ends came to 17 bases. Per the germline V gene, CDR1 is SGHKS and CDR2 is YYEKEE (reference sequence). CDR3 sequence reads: CASSPDRGLGQPQHF. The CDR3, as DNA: TGTGCCAGCAGCCCGGACCGGGGTTTAGGTCAGCCCCAGCATTTT.

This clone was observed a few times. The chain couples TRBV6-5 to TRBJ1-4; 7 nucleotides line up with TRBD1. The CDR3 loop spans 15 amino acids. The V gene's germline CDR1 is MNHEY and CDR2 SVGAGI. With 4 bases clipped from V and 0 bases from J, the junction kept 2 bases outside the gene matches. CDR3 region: CASSSQGATNEKLFF. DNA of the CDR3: TGTGCCAGCAGTTCGCAGGGGGCAACTAATGAAAAACTGTTTTTT.

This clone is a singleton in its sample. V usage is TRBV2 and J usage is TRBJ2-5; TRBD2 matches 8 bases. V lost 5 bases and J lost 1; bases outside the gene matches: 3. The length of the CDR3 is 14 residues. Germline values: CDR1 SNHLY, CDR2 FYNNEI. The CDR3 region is CASSQRGTQETQYF. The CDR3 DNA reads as TGTGCCAGCAGTCAGCGGGGGACCCAAGAGACCCAGTACTTC. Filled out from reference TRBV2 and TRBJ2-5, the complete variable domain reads EPEVTQTPSHQVTQMGQEVILRCVPISNHLYFYWYRQILGQKVEFLVSFYNNEISEKSEIFDDQFSVERPDGSNFTLKIRSTKLEDSAMYFCASSQRGTQETQYFGPGTRLLVL.

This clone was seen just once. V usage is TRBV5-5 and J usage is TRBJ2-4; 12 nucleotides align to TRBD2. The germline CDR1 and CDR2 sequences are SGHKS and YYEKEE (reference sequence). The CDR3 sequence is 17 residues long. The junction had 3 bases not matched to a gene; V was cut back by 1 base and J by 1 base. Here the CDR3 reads CASSLSLAGGAKNIQYF. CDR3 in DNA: TGTGCCAGCAGCTTGAGCCTAGCGGGGGGGGCCAAAAACATTCAGTACTTC.

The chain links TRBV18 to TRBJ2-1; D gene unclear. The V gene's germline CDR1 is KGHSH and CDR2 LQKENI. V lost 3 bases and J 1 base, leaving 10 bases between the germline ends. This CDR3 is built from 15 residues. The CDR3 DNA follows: TGTGCCAGCTCACCCCCCTCCCTATCCTACAATGAGCAGTTCTTC. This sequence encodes CASSPPSLSYNEQFF.

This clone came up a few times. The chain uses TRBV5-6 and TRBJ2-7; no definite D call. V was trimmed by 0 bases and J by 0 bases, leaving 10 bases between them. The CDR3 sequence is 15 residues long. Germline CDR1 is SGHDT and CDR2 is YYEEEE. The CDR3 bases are TGTGCCAGCAGCTTGGCCCCAAGTAGCTCCTACGAGCAGTACTTC. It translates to CASSLAPSSSYEQYF. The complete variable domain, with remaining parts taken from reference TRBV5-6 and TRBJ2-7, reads DAGVTQSPTHLIKTRGQQVTLRCSPKSGHDTVSWYQQALGQGPQFIFQYYEEEERQRGNFPDRFSGHQFPNYSSELNVNALLLGDSALYLCASSLAPSSSYEQYFGPGTRLTVT.

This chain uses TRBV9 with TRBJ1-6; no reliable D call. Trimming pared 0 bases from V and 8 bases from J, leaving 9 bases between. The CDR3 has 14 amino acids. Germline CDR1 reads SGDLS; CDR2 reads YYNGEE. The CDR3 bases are TGTGCCAGCAGCGTAGGGTCGGGGTATTCACCCCTCCACTTT. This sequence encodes CASSVGSGYSPLHF.